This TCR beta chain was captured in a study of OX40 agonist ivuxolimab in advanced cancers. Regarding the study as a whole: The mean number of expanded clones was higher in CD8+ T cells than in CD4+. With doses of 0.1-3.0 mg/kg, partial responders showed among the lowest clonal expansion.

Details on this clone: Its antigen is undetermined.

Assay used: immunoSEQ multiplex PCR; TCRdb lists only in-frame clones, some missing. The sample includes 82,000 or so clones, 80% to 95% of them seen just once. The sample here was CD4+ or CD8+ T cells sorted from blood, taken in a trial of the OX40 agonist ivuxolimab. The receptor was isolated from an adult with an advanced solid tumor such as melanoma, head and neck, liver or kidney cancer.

Here the CDR3 reads CASWGTEAYSGNTIYF. Here the CDR3 DNA reads TGTGCCAGCTGGGGGACGGAGGCTTACTCTGGAAACACCATATATTTT. The chain is built from TRBV2 and TRBJ1-3; a weak D match, TRBD1 (5 bases). The germline CDR1 and CDR2 sequences are SNHLY and FYNNEI. V gave up 8 bases and J gave up 0 bases, with 17 bases separating them. The CDR3 is 16 amino acids.